The present T cell receptor beta chain was sequenced within a study of T cells after yellow fever vaccination. The overall study: Where fractions had low cell numbers, libraries were prepared from them with the SMART-Seq v4 Ultra Low Input RNA kit.

The V and J ends lost 6 bases and 1 base respectively, with 12 bases between them. The germline gives CDR1 SGHTA, CDR2 FQGNSA. This CDR3 contains 14 residues. Study results and caveats: Subsequent booster samples again held most clones from primary vaccination (roughly 96% CD4, nearly 90% CD8). Abundant clonotypes from the bulk population could have been carried over as contaminants into FACS-sorted repertoires.

In the case of this clonotype: What it recognizes is unknown.

Conversion of TCR transcripts into cDNA relied on 5'RACE template switching, which added a universal primer site and UMIs. Using its own MiXCR run on the 5' RACE reads, TCRdb lists one record per CDR3 protein. There are 450,000 to 550,000 distinct CDR3 sequences in the sample; roughly 19% occur only once, and roughly an eighth lies in the top ten. V usage is TRBV7-2 and J usage is TRBJ1-2; a possible D gene is TRBD1 (6 bases). Sample: PBMCs, taken 15 days after the yellow fever booster vaccination. The sequence derives from a man younger than 45 who received the YFV17D yellow fever vaccine. CDR3 region: CASSRTVDNYGYTF. CDR3 nucleotide sequence: TGTGCCAGCAGTCGGACAGTAGATAACTATGGCTACACCTTC.